A single sample gave rise to the 16 T cell receptor beta chains below, sequenced in a study of cytotoxic CD8 clonotypes in ibrutinib-treated CLL. Data came from immunoSEQ multiplex PCR; TCRdb stores just in-frame clones and leaves some out. The sample holds tens of thousands of clones, about 72% seen once. The sample here was PBMCs, taken after 12 months of ibrutinib treatment. All receptors come from a human donor with chronic lymphocytic leukemia.

This chain uses TRBV30 with TRBJ2-7, with D unresolved. The germline gives CDR1 GTSNPN, CDR2 SVGIG (reference sequence). The CDR3 runs 14 residues. Trimming took 6 bases from V and 2 from J, leaving 17 bases between them. CDR3 loop: CACGTEVDAYEQYF. The CDR3 coding sequence is TGTGCCTGTGGAACCGAGGTAGACGCCTACGAGCAGTACTTC.

The chain uses TRBV27 and TRBJ2-7, with 8 bases matching TRBD1. V gave up 4 bases and J gave up 2 bases; unmatched junction bases: 4. Germline CDR1 MNHEY, CDR2 SMNVEV (reference sequence). The CDR3 sequence is 14 residues long. DNA of the CDR3: TGTGCCAGCAGTTCGGGACAGGTAACCTACGAGCAGTACTTC. Translation: CASSSGQVTYEQYF.

The J gene is TRBJ2-5, the V gene TRBV5-6, with unresolved D. The V end lost 4 bases, the J end lost 0 bases, and 4 bases lay between the germline ends. CDR1 is SGHDT and CDR2 is YYEEEE in the germline V gene. CDR3 size: 12 residues. For the CDR3, the DNA is TGTGCCAGCAGCGCTTACCAAGAGACCCAGTACTTC. Translation: CASSAYQETQYF.

This clone was detected only a few times. V and J are TRBV6-1 and TRBJ1-5, with D tentatively TRBD1 (6 bases). CDR3 length equals 15 residues. V was clipped by 8 bases and J by 0 bases, with 14 bases between them. In germline, CDR1 is MNHNS, CDR2 SASEGT. CDR3 sequence (DNA): TGTGCCAGCTGCTGGGACACCGATAGCAATCAGCCCCAGCATTTT. It is translated as CASCWDTDSNQPQHF.

V is TRBV5-4 and J is TRBJ2-7, with TRBD2 matching 9 bases. CDR1 and CDR2 (germline): SGHNT, YYREEE (reference sequence). This CDR3 contains 13 residues. V was pared by 2 bases and J by 6 bases, with 3 bases of the junction left unmatched. The CDR3 loop is CASSFPGLAEQYF. The CDR3 DNA reads as TGTGCCAGCAGCTTTCCGGGACTAGCCGAGCAGTACTTC.

The sample holds one count of this clone. The V call is TRBV7-8, the J call TRBJ2-3; tentative D call: TRBD1 (6 bases). V was clipped by 1 base and J by 3 bases, with 14 bases between them. Per the germline V gene, CDR1 is SGHVS and CDR2 is FQNEAQ. The CDR3 has 16 amino acids. The DNA of the CDR3 is TGTGCCAGCAGCTTAGTGTTGTCCAGGGGAACAGATACGCAGTATTTT. This translates into CASSLVLSRGTDTQYF. Full variable domain (remainder filled in from reference TRBV7-8 and TRBJ2-3): GAGVSQSPRYKVAKRGQDVALRCDPISGHVSLFWYQQALGQGPEFLTYFQNEAQLDKSGLPSDRFFAERPEGSVSTLKIQRTQQEDSAVYLCASSLVLSRGTDTQYFGPGTRLTVL.

This chain joins TRBV4-1 and TRBJ2-1, with D possibly TRBD1 on 5 matching bases. Germline V gene data show CDR1 as MGHRA and CDR2 as YSYEKL. V dropped 3 bases and J dropped 6 bases, with 15 bases sitting between them. The CDR3 spans 15 residues. CDR3 nucleotides: TGCGCCAGCAGCCACCGGACACCACCTCCCAATGAGCAGTTCTTC. Protein sequence: CASSHRTPPPNEQFF.

The chain is built from TRBV15 and TRBJ2-7, with 8 positions matching TRBD1. Germline V CDR1 and CDR2: LNHNV, YYDKDF (reference sequence). The CDR3 loop spans 12 amino acids. With 5 bases clipped from V and 5 bases from J, the junction kept 2 bases outside the gene matches. The CDR3 sequence is CATSLQGDEQYF. CDR3 bases: TGTGCCACCAGCTTACAGGGGGACGAGCAGTACTTC.

J is TRBJ2-2 and V is TRBV7-8, with 7 nucleotides matching TRBD1. The germline CDR1 and CDR2 sequences are SGHVS and FQNEAQ. The CDR3 has 16 amino acids. V was clipped by 5 bases and J by 3 bases; unmatched bases: 9. The CDR3 loop reads CASSPRQGLDTGELFF. CDR3 sequence (DNA): TGTGCCAGCAGCCCCCGACAGGGCTTGGACACCGGGGAGCTGTTTTTT. Looking up the rest from reference TRBV7-8 and TRBJ2-2 gives the full variable domain: GAGVSQSPRYKVAKRGQDVALRCDPISGHVSLFWYQQALGQGPEFLTYFQNEAQLDKSGLPSDRFFAERPEGSVSTLKIQRTQQEDSAVYLCASSPRQGLDTGELFFGEGSRLTVL.

With respect to this clone: The junction and the germline gene differ at one end; a read error may be behind it. The rearrangement joins TRBV18 to TRBJ2-7; D call uncertain. This CDR3 region has 13 residues. Germline V gene data show CDR1 as KGHSH and CDR2 as LQKENI. The CDR3 loop reads CASSPGMGYGQYF. The CDR3, as DNA: TGTGCCAGCTCACCAGGAATGGGGTACGGGCAGTACTTC. Full variable domain (missing parts from reference TRBV18 and TRBJ2-7): NAGVMQNPRHLVRRRGQEARLRCSPMKGHSHVYWYRQLPEEGLKFMVYLQKENIIDESGMPKERFSAEFPKEGPSILRIQQVVRGDSAAYFCASSPGMGYGQYFGPGTRLTVT.

This clone was found once. CDR3 loop: CASTPGTANTGELFF. CDR3 coding DNA: TGTGCCAGCACTCCCGGGACAGCGAACACCGGGGAGCTGTTTTTT. The chain employs TRBV11-1 and TRBJ2-2; 7 bases agree with TRBD1. CDR3 length equals 15 residues. The V gene's germline CDR1 is SGHAT and CDR2 FQDESV (reference sequence). The V and J ends lost 7 bases and 0 bases, in that order; junction bases with no gene match: 5.

The chain has TRBV19 and TRBJ1-4; TRBD1 matches 8 bases. Germline CDR1 reads LNHDA; CDR2 reads SQIVND (reference sequence). Trimming took 6 bases from V and 8 from J; bases not matched to a gene: 8. The CDR3 runs 14 residues. The CDR3 region is CASSPDRADEKLFF. The CDR3, as DNA: TGTGCCAGTAGCCCGGACAGGGCGGACGAAAAACTGTTTTTT.

The rearrangement uses TRBV9 and TRBJ2-2; D tentatively reads TRBD1 or TRBD2 (6 bases each). Trimming pared 3 bases from V and 5 bases from J, leaving 11 bases between. The CDR3 length is 14 residues. Looked up from germline, CDR1 is SGDLS and CDR2 is YYNGEE. CDR3 protein: CASSGTGTTGELFF. The CDR3 region has the DNA TGTGCCAGCAGCGGAACAGGGACTACCGGGGAGCTGTTTTTT.

The table lists this clone with a few counts. J is TRBJ1-5 and V is TRBV4-1; D is possibly TRBD1 (5 bases). CDR1 and CDR2 from the germline V gene are MGHRA and YSYEKL. With 3 bases removed from V and 5 bases from J, the gap between germline ends came to 14 bases. The CDR3 extends over 15 amino acids. CDR3 coding DNA: TGCGCCAGCAGCCACGGGACCGATCAATATCAGCCCCAGCATTTT. As protein: CASSHGTDQYQPQHF.

The chain employs TRBV19 and TRBJ2-3; 8 bases are a match to TRBD1. Per germline, CDR1 LNHDA and CDR2 SQIVND (reference sequence). The length of the CDR3 is 13 residues. J gave up 1 base and V 6 bases, and 0 bases lay outside the gene matches. This chain's CDR3 is CASRDRGTDTQYF. The CDR3, as DNA: TGTGCCAGTAGGGACAGGGGCACAGATACGCAGTATTTT.

This clone was picked up one time. The chain joins TRBV7-9 to TRBJ1-2, with a weak D call TRBD1 (6 bases). CDR1 is SEHNR and CDR2 is FQNEAQ in the germline V gene (reference sequence). The germline V and J ends were trimmed by 2 bases and 6 bases, with 16 bases remaining between them. CDR3 size: 15 residues. The CDR3 DNA sequence: TGTGCCAGCAGCTTATTCAAGGGGGAACATAATGGCTACACCTTC. Its translation is CASSLFKGEHNGYTF.